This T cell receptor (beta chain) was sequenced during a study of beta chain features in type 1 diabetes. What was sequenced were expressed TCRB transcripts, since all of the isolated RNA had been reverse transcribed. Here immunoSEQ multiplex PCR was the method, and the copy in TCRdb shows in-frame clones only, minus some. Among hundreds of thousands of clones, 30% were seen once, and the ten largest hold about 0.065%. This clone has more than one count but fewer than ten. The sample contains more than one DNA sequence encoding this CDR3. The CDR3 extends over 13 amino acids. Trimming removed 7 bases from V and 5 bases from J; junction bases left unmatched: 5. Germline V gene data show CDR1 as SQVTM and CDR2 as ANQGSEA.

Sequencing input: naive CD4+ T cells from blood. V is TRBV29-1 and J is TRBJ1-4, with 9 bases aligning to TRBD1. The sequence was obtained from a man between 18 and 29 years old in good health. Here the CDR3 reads CSGTGTGNEKLFF. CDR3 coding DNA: TGCAGCGGAACCGGGACAGGGAATGAAAAACTGTTTTTT.